These 24 T cell receptor beta chains share one sample of origin, sequenced in a study of blood T cell repertoires in COVID-19. Assay: immunoSEQ multiplex PCR; the TCRdb copy retains only in-frame clones and omits some. Counted here are about 260,000 clones, roughly 86% occurring once; the ten biggest clones make up about 0.7%. The source material was peripheral blood. The receptors shown here come from a human donor in a cohort sampled during active COVID-19.

This chain links TRBV10-3 with TRBJ2-3, with 13 bases lining up with TRBD2. V dropped 3 bases and J dropped 5; count of bases not matched to a gene: 8. This CDR3 contains 17 residues. Germline V gene data show CDR1 as ENHRY and CDR2 as SYGVKD. This chain's CDR3 is CAISDQLAGGPQDTQYF. CDR3 bases: TGTGCCATCAGTGATCAACTAGCGGGGGGGCCGCAAGATACGCAGTATTTT.

This clone was observed a handful of times. This chain connects TRBV5-4 to TRBJ2-1; 12 nucleotides align to TRBD1. Germline CDR1 SGHNT, CDR2 YYREEE (reference sequence). J lost 6 bases, V lost 4 bases, and 2 bases had no gene match. The CDR3 extends over 14 amino acids. CDR3: CASSRDRGPNEQFF. The CDR3 DNA follows: TGTGCCAGCAGCCGGGACAGGGGGCCCAATGAGCAGTTCTTC.

The J gene is TRBJ2-1, the V gene TRBV7-6; 9 nucleotides agree with TRBD1. The CDR3 sequence is 14 residues long. CDR1 and CDR2 (germline): SGHVS, FNYEAQ. V dropped 2 bases and J dropped 9; count of bases not matched to a gene: 5. CDR3 amino acids: CASSLRQGVGEQFF. The CDR3, as DNA: TGTGCCAGCAGCTTAAGACAGGGGGTCGGTGAGCAGTTCTTC. The full variable domain, its missing parts supplied by reference TRBV7-6 and TRBJ2-1, is GAGVSQSPRYKVTKRGQDVALRCDPISGHVSLYWYRQALGQGPEFLTYFNYEAQQDKSGLPNDRFSAERPEGSISTLTIQRTEQRDSAMYRCASSLRQGVGEQFFGPGTRLTVL.

The chain employs TRBV6-2 or TRBV6-3 and TRBJ1-2; 7 bases line up with TRBD1. The length of the CDR3 is 18 residues. Germline V gene sequence: CDR1 MNHEY, CDR2 SVGEGT. Trimming at V came to 0 bases and at J to 2 bases, leaving 12 bases not matched to a gene. The CDR3 here is CASSYSIWGTATNYGYTF. The CDR3 region has the DNA TGTGCCAGCAGTTACTCGATATGGGGGACAGCTACCAACTATGGCTACACCTTC.

The rearrangement uses TRBV25-1 and TRBJ1-5; D is undetermined. V was trimmed by 8 bases and J by 2 bases, leaving 13 bases between them. Per the germline V gene, CDR1 is MGHDK and CDR2 is SYGVNS. This CDR3 spans 14 amino acids. The CDR3 is CASGGSGGNQPQHF. The CDR3 DNA follows: TGTGCCAGCGGAGGATCCGGGGGCAATCAGCCCCAGCATTTT.

The V call is TRBV13, the J call TRBJ2-7, with D maybe TRBD1 (6 bases). The V end lost 4 bases, the J end lost 0 bases, and 13 bases lay between the germline ends. The CDR3 runs to 15 residues. Germline-derived CDR1 and CDR2 are PRHDT and FYEKMQ (reference sequence). The CDR3 DNA follows: TGTGCCAGCAGCTACCGGGACAAGAGCTCCTACGAGCAGTACTTC. Translating it yields CASSYRDKSSYEQYF.

The V gene is TRBV7-8, the J gene TRBJ2-1; TRBD2 agrees at 8 bases. The CDR3 length is 16 residues. Germline CDR1 reads SGHVS; CDR2 reads FQNEAQ. J gave up 9 bases and V 5 bases, and 15 bases lay outside the gene matches. The CDR3 region has the DNA TGTGCCAGCAGCCGACTTTTTAGCGGGGACATCGGTGAGCAGTTCTTC. It encodes CASSRLFSGDIGEQFF.

V is TRBV7-8 and J is TRBJ2-1; maybe TRBD2 (5 bases). Germline values: CDR1 SGHVS, CDR2 FQNEAQ. The length of the CDR3 is 13 residues. The ends were cut back, 5 bases at V and 4 bases at J, with 9 bases in the middle. The CDR3 region is CASSRTHYNEQFF. The CDR3 nucleotides are TGTGCCAGCAGCAGGACTCATTACAATGAGCAGTTCTTC.

The gene calls are TRBV11-1 and TRBJ2-1; D is perhaps TRBD1 (6 bases). Germline values: CDR1 SGHAT, CDR2 FQDESV (reference sequence). V lost 4 bases to trimming and J lost 0 bases, with 13 bases between them. The CDR3 length is 16 residues. CDR3 DNA sequence: TGTGCCAGCAGCTCCATTACAGGGAGCTCCTACAATGAGCAGTTCTTC. This translates into CASSSITGSSYNEQFF.

Only one count was recorded for this clone. J is TRBJ2-7 and V is TRBV18; TRBD1 matches 7 bases. Germline V gene data show CDR1 as KGHSH and CDR2 as LQKENI. The CDR3 is 14 amino acids. With 3 bases clipped from V and 5 bases from J, the junction kept 7 bases outside the gene matches. The CDR3 loop reads CASSPPQGYDEQYF. Written as DNA, the CDR3 is TGTGCCAGCTCACCTCCACAGGGGTATGACGAGCAGTACTTC.

CDR3 protein: CASSQSGSSYNSPLHF. DNA for the CDR3: TGTGCCAGCAGTCAATCAGGAAGCTCCTATAATTCACCCCTCCACTTT. The V call is TRBV5-4, the J call TRBJ1-6, with D hard to call. The V end was cut by 5 bases, the J end by 0 bases, with 12 bases between. Per the germline V gene, CDR1 is SGHNT and CDR2 is YYREEE (reference sequence). The CDR3 spans 16 residues.

The chain employs TRBV2 and TRBJ1-1, with TRBD1 identical over 7 bases. Per the germline V gene, CDR1 is SNHLY and CDR2 is FYNNEI. This CDR3 comprises 14 residues. V shed 6 bases, J shed 1 base, and the junction held 5 bases outside the gene matches. CDR3 protein: CASRHRGGNTEAFF. DNA for the CDR3: TGTGCCAGCAGACACAGGGGTGGGAACACTGAAGCTTTCTTT.

The V call is TRBV30, the J call TRBJ2-7; TRBD1 matches 9 bases. The junction had 10 bases not matched to a gene; V was cut back by 3 bases and J by 4 bases. CDR1 GTSNPN and CDR2 SVGIG come from the germline V gene (reference sequence). The CDR3 consists of 15 residues. CDR3 nucleotides: TGTGCCTGGAGCCACCTCGGACAGGGGATGTACGAGCAGTACTTC. This sequence encodes CAWSHLGQGMYEQYF. Filled out from reference TRBV30 and TRBJ2-7, the complete variable domain reads SQTIHQWPATLVQPVGSPLSLECTVEGTSNPNLYWYRQAAGRGLQLLFYSVGIGQISSEVPQNLSASRPQDRQFILSSKKLLLSDSGFYLCAWSHLGQGMYEQYFGPGTRLTVT.

The V and J genes are TRBV5-4 and TRBJ1-1, with TRBD1 matching 7 bases. The CDR3 has 15 residues. In germline, CDR1 is SGHNT, CDR2 YYREEE (reference sequence). The V gene end was trimmed by 4 bases and the J gene end by 0 bases; junction bases not matched to a gene: 6. Written as DNA, the CDR3 is TGTGCCAGCAGCGACAGGGTAGGATTGAACACTGAAGCTTTCTTT. Protein: CASSDRVGLNTEAFF.

The chain has TRBV6-2 or TRBV6-3 and TRBJ2-3; no clear D gene. The V gene lost 0 bases and the J gene lost 8 bases, with 9 bases spanning the gap. The CDR3 consists of 13 residues. Looked up from germline, CDR1 is MNHEY and CDR2 is SVGEGT. The DNA of the CDR3 is TGTGCCAGCAGTTACTCCTCCCCCCCTACGCAGTATTTT. The encoded protein is CASSYSSPPTQYF.

This chain uses TRBV12-3 or TRBV12-4 with TRBJ1-2, with 8 bases identical to TRBD1. The CDR3 totals 13 residues. After removal of 7 bases from V and 5 bases from J, the junction contained 6 bases not matched to a gene. CDR3 amino acids: CASTGQGFYGYTF. Here the CDR3 DNA reads TGTGCCAGCACCGGACAGGGATTTTATGGCTACACCTTC.

The chain combines TRBV4-3 with TRBJ1-6; 9 bases are a match to TRBD1. The J segment lost 9 bases and the V segment lost 3 bases, leaving 6 bases of the junction unmatched. From germline, CDR1 is LGHNA and CDR2 YSLEER. This CDR3 contains 15 residues. CDR3 DNA sequence: TGCGCCAGCAGCCAGGGGACAGGGCGGAGTTCACCCCTCCACTTT. Its protein product is CASSQGTGRSSPLHF.

CDR3 loop: CASIKSGTGVHEQFF. The CDR3, as DNA: TGTGCCAGCATCAAATCCGGGACAGGGGTTCATGAGCAGTTCTTC. The chain has TRBV25-1 and TRBJ2-1; 10 positions match TRBD1. Germline lookup yields CDR1 MGHDK and CDR2 SYGVNS. After removal of 7 bases from V and 8 bases from J, the junction contained 11 bases not matched to a gene. The length of the CDR3 is 15 residues. Full variable domain (rest looked up from reference TRBV25-1 and TRBJ2-1): EADIYQTPRYLVIGTGKKITLECSQTMGHDKMYWYQQDPGMELHLIHYSYGVNSTEKGDLSSESTVSRIRTEHFPLTLESARPSHTSQYLCASIKSGTGVHEQFFGPGTRLTVL.

The rearrangement joins TRBV20-1 to TRBJ1-6; a weak D match, TRBD1 (6 bases). Trimming shortened V by 3 bases and J by 10 bases, and 13 bases separated the two germline ends. The CDR3 runs 13 residues. Germline loops: CDR1 DFQATT, CDR2 SNEGSKA (reference sequence). The CDR3 bases are TGCAGTGCTAGTATCAGGGGTTGGTCACCCCTCCACTTT. Residues: CSASIRGWSPLHF.

A few counts support this clone. The gene calls are TRBV15 and TRBJ1-2; no firm D call. CDR3 size: 15 residues. Germline V lookup: CDR1 LNHNV, CDR2 YYDKDF (reference sequence). V lost 0 bases and J 4 bases, leaving 12 bases between the germline ends. CDR3 DNA: TGTGCCACCAGCAGAGATTTTACGAGGGTCTATGGCTACACCTTC. Translated: CATSRDFTRVYGYTF.

The chain employs TRBV4-1 and TRBJ1-1, with D tentatively TRBD1 (5 bases). The CDR3 is made up of 13 amino acids. Trimming took off 4 bases at V and 4 bases at J, with 10 bases between the two ends. The germline CDR1 and CDR2 sequences are MGHRA and YSYEKL. DNA for the CDR3: TGCGCCAGCAGCCGGGGCAGGGTCACTGAAGCTTTCTTT. Protein sequence: CASSRGRVTEAFF.

The chain is built from TRBV5-4 and TRBJ1-4; D is ambiguous. With 0 bases removed from V and 12 bases from J, the gap between germline ends came to 15 bases. The CDR3 loop spans 14 amino acids. Per the germline V gene, CDR1 is SGHNT and CDR2 is YYREEE (reference sequence). CDR3 bases: TGTGCCAGCAGCTTGGAGGCTTCGGTCCGGGAACTGTTTTTT. This codes for CASSLEASVRELFF.

A remark on this clone: At one end, the junction sequence differs from germline, possibly due to a read error. V gene TRBV6-6 combines with J gene TRBJ2-1, with a weak D call TRBD2 (5 bases). The CDR3 has 12 residues. CDR1 is MNHNY, CDR2 SVGAGI, per germline (reference sequence). The CDR3 bases are TGTGCCAGCAGTTACAAGGACTGGGGTAAGGTCTTC. It is translated as CASSYKDWGKVF.

The chain recombines TRBV3-1 (or the pseudogene TRBV3-2) with TRBJ1-4, with 7 bases identical to TRBD1. The length of the CDR3 is 17 residues. Germline V gene data show CDR1 as LGHDT and CDR2 as YNNKEL (reference sequence). Unmatched junction bases numbered 12, after V lost 4 bases and J lost 4 bases. The CDR3 reads CASSLQGGIGGNEKLFF. CDR3 in DNA: TGTGCCAGCAGCCTGCAGGGGGGAATAGGAGGTAATGAAAAACTGTTTTTT.